Listed below are T cell receptor beta chains from one sample, sequenced in a study of low-dose radiotherapy and immunotherapy resistance in tumors. TCRdb reprocessed the reads via MiXCR and lists one record per CDR3 protein. The repertoire includes 60,000 to 75,000 distinct CDR3 sequences, around 27% of them detected once, and approximately 7% sits in the top ten. This material consisted of PBMCs, taken before treatment. The receptors were gathered from a male donor with rectosigmoid adenocarcinoma. Each CDR3 is given with its conserved first and last residue. A D gene is named only where the DNA matches it firmly. Clone sizes are given selectively: once, few, many, or a class where the clone is expanded.

j_call,clone_size,v_call,d_call,cdr3_nt,cdr3_aa
TRBJ2-7,NA,TRBV11-2,NA,TGTGCCAGCAGCTTTAGCGGTTCCTACGAGCTGTACTTC,CASSFSGSYELYF
TRBJ2-3,NA,TRBV24-1,TRBD2,TGTGCCACCAGTGATCCACTTGGGCTAGCGGGAGCAGATACGCAGTATTTT,CATSDPLGLAGADTQYF
TRBJ2-1,many,TRBV28,TRBD2,TGTGCCAGCATCCTTGGCCAGCGGGAGGGGGGTGAGCAGTTCTTC,CASILGQREGGEQFF
TRBJ1-2,many,TRBV7-2,NA,TGTGCCAGCAGCTTACAGAGCTATGGCTACACCTTC,CASSLQSYGYTF
TRBJ2-7,many,TRBV28,NA,TGTGCCAGCAGTCAGACAGCGATCTCCTACGAGCAGTACTTC,CASSQTAISYEQYF
TRBJ2-7,NA,TRBV7-2,NA,TGTGCCAGCAGCTTACCAGGCGCCTACGAGCAGTACTTC,CASSLPGAYEQYF
TRBJ2-3,many,TRBV5-1,TRBD2,TGCGCCAGCAGCTTGTGGCTAGCGGGAGCGGGAGATACGCAGTATTTT,CASSLWLAGAGDTQYF
TRBJ2-3,many,TRBV12-3/TRBV12-4,TRBD2,TGTGCCAGCCTAGACCTTGGGCTAGCGGGAGTAGATACGCAGTATTTT,CASLDLGLAGVDTQYF
TRBJ2-5,NA,TRBV7-9,NA,TGTGCCAGCAGCTCGACCGTGCAAGAGACCCAGTACTTC,CASSSTVQETQYF
TRBJ2-3,once,TRBV7-8,NA,TGTGCCAGCAGCTTAAATGGACTTAGCACAGATACGCAGTATTTT,CASSLNGLSTDTQYF
TRBJ1-1,NA,TRBV4-2,NA,TGTGCCAGCAGCCAAGTAAGGAACACTGAAGCTTTCTTT,CASSQVRNTEAFF
TRBJ2-3,many,TRBV19,NA,TGTGCCAGTACCCCATCTCTGACCAGCACAGATACGCAGTATTTT,CASTPSLTSTDTQYF
TRBJ2-1,many,TRBV4-3,TRBD2,TGCGCCAGCAGCCTGACTAGCGGGGGCCCACGGTTCTTC,CASSLTSGGPRFF
TRBJ2-3,NA,TRBV7-8,NA,TGTGCAAGCAGCCAAGATCCAGTCACAGATACGCAGTATTTT,CASSQDPVTDTQYF
TRBJ2-3,many,TRBV30,NA,TGTGCCTGGATAAAAGGGGGTATGACAGATACGCAGTATTTT,CAWIKGGMTDTQYF
TRBJ2-2,many,TRBV29-1,NA,TGCAGCGCCAGGGGGGAGATAGCCGGGGAGCTGTTTTTT,CSARGEIAGELFF
TRBJ1-1,many,TRBV7-8,TRBD1,TGTGCCAGCAGCCCCGGACAGGTGTACACTGAAGCTTTCTTT,CASSPGQVYTEAFF
TRBJ2-1,NA,TRBV6-2/TRBV6-3,NA,TGTGCCAGCAGCCTGGGACAAACTTCCTACAATGAGCAGTTCTTC,CASSLGQTSYNEQFF
TRBJ1-1,many,TRBV4-2,NA,TGTGCCAGCAGCCAAGTCAGACAGGACACTGAAGCTTTCTTT,CASSQVRQDTEAFF
TRBJ2-3,many,TRBV7-6,NA,TGTGCCAGCAGCTCCGGGACCCCAGATACGCAGTATTTT,CASSSGTPDTQYF
TRBJ1-1,many,TRBV10-2,TRBD1,TGCGCCAGCAGTGATGTTCTGGGACAGGGGCTTGCGAACACTGAAGCTTTCTTT,CASSDVLGQGLANTEAFF
TRBJ2-7,few,TRBV4-3,TRBD2,TGCGCCAGCAGCCAAGCGGCGGGAGCCCCCTACGAGCAGTACTTC,CASSQAAGAPYEQYF
TRBJ2-2,many,TRBV6-1,TRBD1,TGTGCCAGCACCCGGGACAGGGGTGGCCAGGGGGAGCTGTTTTTT,CASTRDRGGQGELFF
TRBJ2-3,many,TRBV25-1,NA,TGTGCCAGCAGTAACTCAGATACGCAGTATTTT,CASSNSDTQYF
TRBJ1-6,many,TRBV9,TRBD1,TGTGCCAGCAGCCTCGGTGGGACAGGTCCTAACTCCTATAATTCACCCCTCCACTTT,CASSLGGTGPNSYNSPLHF
TRBJ2-7,NA,TRBV2,NA,TGTGCCAGCAGGACGACATCGCCTTACGAGCAGTACTTC,CASRTTSPYEQYF
TRBJ2-2,many,TRBV4-3,TRBD2,TGCGCCAGCAGCCAAGAGCCGACTAGCCACACCGGGGAGCTGTTTTTT,CASSQEPTSHTGELFF
TRBJ1-2,few,TRBV7-2,NA,TGTGCCAGCAGCTACACCCCGCCTGGAGGGGATGGCTACACCTTC,CASSYTPPGGDGYTF
TRBJ2-5,NA,TRBV29-1,TRBD2,TGCAGCGTGGGGGGGGAAGAGACCCAGTACTTC,CSVGGEETQYF
TRBJ2-3,many,TRBV24-1,NA,TGTGCCACCAGTGATTTAACCGGAGCTAGCACAGATACGCAGTATTTT,CATSDLTGASTDTQYF
TRBJ2-2,NA,TRBV18,NA,TGTGCCAGCTCACCAATCGGGACACTCACCGGGGAGCTGTTTTTT,CASSPIGTLTGELFF
TRBJ1-5,many,TRBV5-6,NA,TGTGCCAGCAGCTTTCGGGAGCCAAGGGCTACTAATCAGCCCCAGCATTTT,CASSFREPRATNQPQHF
TRBJ2-2,NA,TRBV10-1,NA,NA,CTSGANTGELFFF
TRBJ1-6,many,TRBV7-2,NA,TGTGCCAGCAGCAACTACATGGGGAAGTTATCCTATAATTCACCCCTCCACTTT,CASSNYMGKLSYNSPLHF